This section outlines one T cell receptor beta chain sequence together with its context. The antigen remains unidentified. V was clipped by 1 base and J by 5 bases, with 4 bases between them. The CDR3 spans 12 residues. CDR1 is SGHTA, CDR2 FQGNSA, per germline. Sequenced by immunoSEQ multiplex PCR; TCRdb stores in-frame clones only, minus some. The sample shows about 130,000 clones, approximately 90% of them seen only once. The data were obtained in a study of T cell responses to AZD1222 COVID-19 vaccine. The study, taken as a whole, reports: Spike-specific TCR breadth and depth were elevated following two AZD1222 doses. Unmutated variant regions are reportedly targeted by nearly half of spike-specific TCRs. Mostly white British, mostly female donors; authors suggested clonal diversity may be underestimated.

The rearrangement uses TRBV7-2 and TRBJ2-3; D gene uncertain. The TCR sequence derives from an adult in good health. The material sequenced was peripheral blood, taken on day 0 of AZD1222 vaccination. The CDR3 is CASSLVKDTQYF. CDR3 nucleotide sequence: TGTGCCAGCAGCTTAGTTAAAGATACGCAGTATTTT.